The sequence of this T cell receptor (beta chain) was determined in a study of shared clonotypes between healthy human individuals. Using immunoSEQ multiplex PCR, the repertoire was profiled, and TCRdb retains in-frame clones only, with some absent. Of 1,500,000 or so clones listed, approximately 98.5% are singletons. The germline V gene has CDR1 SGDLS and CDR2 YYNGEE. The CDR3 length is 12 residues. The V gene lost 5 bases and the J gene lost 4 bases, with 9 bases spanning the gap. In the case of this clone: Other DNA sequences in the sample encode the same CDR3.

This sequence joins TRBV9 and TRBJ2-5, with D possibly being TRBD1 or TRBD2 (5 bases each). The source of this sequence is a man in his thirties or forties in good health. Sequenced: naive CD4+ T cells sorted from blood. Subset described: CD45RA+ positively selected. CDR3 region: CASSGGGETQYF. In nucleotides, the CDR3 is TGTGCCAGCAGTGGTGGGGGAGAGACCCAGTACTTC. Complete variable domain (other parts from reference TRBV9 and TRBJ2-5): DSGVTQTPKHLITATGQRVTLRCSPRSGDLSVYWYQQSLDQGLQFLIQYYNGEERAKGNILERFSAQQFPDLHSELNLSSLELGDSALYFCASSGGGETQYFGPGTRLLVL.